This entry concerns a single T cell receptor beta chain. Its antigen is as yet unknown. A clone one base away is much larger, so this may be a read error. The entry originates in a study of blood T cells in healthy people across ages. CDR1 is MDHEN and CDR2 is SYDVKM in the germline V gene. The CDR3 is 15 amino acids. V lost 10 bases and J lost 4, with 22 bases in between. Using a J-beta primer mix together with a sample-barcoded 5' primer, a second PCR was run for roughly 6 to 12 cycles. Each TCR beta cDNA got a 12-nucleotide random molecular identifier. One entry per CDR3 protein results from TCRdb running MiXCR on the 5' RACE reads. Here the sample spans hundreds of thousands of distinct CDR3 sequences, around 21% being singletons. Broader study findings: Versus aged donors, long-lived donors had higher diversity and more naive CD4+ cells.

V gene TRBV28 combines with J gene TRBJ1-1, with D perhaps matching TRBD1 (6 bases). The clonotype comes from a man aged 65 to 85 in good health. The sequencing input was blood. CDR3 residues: CAIRPDRTGSTEAFF. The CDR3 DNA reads TGTGCCATCCGTCCCGACAGAACAGGGAGCACTGAAGCTTTCTTT.